These 27 T cell receptor beta chains share one sample of origin, sequenced in a study of T cell repertoires in cytomegalovirus infection. Each CDR3 protein is one row after TCRdb ran MiXCR on the reads. This table has about 200,000 distinct CDR3 sequences, more than 9% appearing once. Sequencing was done on a sample of PBMCs. The source of these receptors is a human donor in good health (CMV status not recorded). Some clones in this sample may be carry-over from other donors' samples.

This clonotype was found many times. The chain employs TRBV7-2 and TRBJ1-5, with D perhaps TRBD1 (5 bases). Germline CDR1 SGHTA, CDR2 FQGNSA. V lost 5 bases, J lost 5 bases, and 10 bases lay in between. The CDR3 has 13 amino acids. CDR3 sequence: CASSVRGDQPQHF. The CDR3 DNA reads TGTGCCAGCAGCGTCCGGGGGGATCAGCCCCAGCATTTT. Full variable domain (remainder filled in from reference TRBV7-2 and TRBJ1-5): GAGVSQSPSNKVTEKGKDVELRCDPISGHTALYWYRQSLGQGLEFLIYFQGNSAPDKSGLPSDRFSAERTGGSVSTLTIQRTQQEDSAVYLCASSVRGDQPQHFGDGTRLSIL.

Many counts were recorded for this clonotype. V and J are TRBV7-8 and TRBJ2-1, with 8 bases identical to TRBD1. The CDR3 consists of 15 residues. V trimming: 5 bases; J trimming: 9 bases; junction bases outside the gene matches: 12. CDR1 is SGHVS, CDR2 FQNEAQ, per germline. The CDR3 region is CASSIRLDRDVEQFF. DNA for the CDR3: TGTGCCAGCAGCATTAGATTGGACAGGGATGTTGAGCAGTTCTTC.

The V gene is TRBV28, the J gene TRBJ2-1, with D tentatively TRBD2 (6 bases). Trimming took 6 bases from V and 4 from J, leaving 16 bases between them. Germline V gene data show CDR1 as MDHEN and CDR2 as SYDVKM. The CDR3 has 15 amino acids. The CDR3: CASRLTSRSYNEQFF. The CDR3 DNA reads TGTGCCAGCAGATTAACTAGCAGGTCTTACAATGAGCAGTTCTTC. Looking up the rest from reference TRBV28 and TRBJ2-1 gives the full variable domain: DVKVTQSSRYLVKRTGEKVFLECVQDMDHENMFWYRQDPGLGLRLIYFSYDVKMKEKGDIPEGYSVSREKKERFSLILESASTNQTSMYLCASRLTSRSYNEQFFGPGTRLTVL.

In DNA, the CDR3 is TGTGCCAGCAGCCGCAGACAGGGGCAAGGTTCGGACACTGAAGCTTTCTTT. Protein sequence: CASSRRQGQGSDTEAFF. J is TRBJ1-1 and V is TRBV6-2 or TRBV6-3; 8 bases are a match to TRBD1. V trimming: 6 bases; J trimming: 3 bases; junction bases outside the gene matches: 15. The CDR3 is 17 residues long. Germline CDR1 MNHEY, CDR2 SVGEGT.

This clonotype was recorded at least ten times. The V call is TRBV29-1, the J call TRBJ1-1; a weak D match, TRBD1 (5 bases). The CDR3 runs to 14 residues. V was trimmed by 5 bases and J by 1 base, leaving 14 bases between them. Germline CDR1 SQVTM, CDR2 ANQGSEA. The CDR3 region has the DNA TGCAGCGTTCCACCTTCAACAGGGAACACTGAAGCTTTCTTT. Protein sequence: CSVPPSTGNTEAFF.

This clonotype was picked up a small number of times. The chain couples TRBV29-1 to TRBJ1-2; D may be TRBD1 (6 bases). The V end was cut by 6 bases, the J end by 2 bases, with 13 bases between. The CDR3 has 13 amino acids. Germline V gene sequence: CDR1 SQVTM, CDR2 ANQGSEA. The CDR3 reads CSVSTGMNYGYTF. As DNA, the CDR3 is TGCAGCGTATCTACAGGGATGAACTATGGCTACACCTTC. Using reference TRBV29-1 and TRBJ1-2 for the parts outside the CDR3, the full variable domain is SAVISQKPSRDICQRGTSLTIQCQVDSQVTMMFWYRQQPGQSLTLIATANQGSEATYESGFVIDKFPISRPNLTFSTLTVSNMSPEDSSIYLCSVSTGMNYGYTFGSGTRLTVV.

In its sample, this clonotype was seen many times. This rearrangement joins TRBV20-1 to TRBJ2-4; no reliable D call. Germline CDR1 DFQATT, CDR2 SNEGSKA (reference sequence). V was clipped by 6 bases and J by 6 bases, with 18 bases between them. The CDR3 is 14 residues long. The CDR3 coding sequence is TGCAGTGCCGCGCCCCGCGCTCTGGGAAACATTCAGTACTTC. Protein: CSAAPRALGNIQYF.

As for this clonotype: Its ends do not fully match the called genes, so a read error is possible. The chain has TRBV19 and TRBJ2-2, with TRBD2 as a possible D gene (6 bases). The CDR3 consists of 15 residues. The germline gives CDR1 LNHDA, CDR2 SQIVND (reference sequence). In DNA form, the CDR3 reads TGTGCCTGTAGTATGTGGGACTTTAACACCGGGGAGCTGTTTTTT. Translation gives CACSMWDFNTGELFF.

A few counts support this clonotype. The rearrangement joins TRBV20-1 to TRBJ2-3, with D unresolved. V lost 6 bases, J lost 5 bases, and 12 bases lay in between. The germline CDR1 and CDR2 sequences are DFQATT and SNEGSKA (reference sequence). This CDR3 is built from 12 residues. Written as DNA, the CDR3 is TGCAGTGCCCGCCGAGAGCTAGATACGCAGTATTTT. It codes for CSARRELDTQYF.

This clonotype was recorded at least ten times. The rearrangement links TRBV28 to TRBJ2-2; 7 bases fit TRBD2. The CDR3 extends over 15 amino acids. Losses at the gene ends were 7 bases for V and 0 bases for J; bases not matched to a gene: 5. Germline CDR1 is MDHEN and CDR2 is SYDVKM. In DNA, the CDR3 is TGTGCCAGCACTACGGCGGGAGCGAACACCGGGGAGCTGTTTTTT. Its protein is CASTTAGANTGELFF. Full variable domain (outside the CDR3, taken from reference TRBV28 and TRBJ2-2): DVKVTQSSRYLVKRTGEKVFLECVQDMDHENMFWYRQDPGLGLRLIYFSYDVKMKEKGDIPEGYSVSREKKERFSLILESASTNQTSMYLCASTTAGANTGELFFGEGSRLTVL.

This clonotype was observed at least ten times. The rearrangement joins TRBV11-2 to TRBJ2-1; TRBD2 matches at 8 bases. Germline V lookup: CDR1 SGHAT, CDR2 FQNNGV. The V gene end was trimmed by 6 bases and the J gene end by 8 bases; junction bases not matched to a gene: 12. The CDR3 loop spans 15 amino acids. This CDR3 is CASRRGGFIQDEQFF. The CDR3 DNA sequence: TGTGCCAGCAGGCGCGGGGGGTTCATACAAGATGAGCAGTTCTTC.

The chain uses TRBV28 and TRBJ2-5; a weak D match, TRBD1 (6 bases). Trimming cost V 3 bases and J 1 base, with 9 bases left between them. Germline assignment: CDR1 MDHEN and CDR2 SYDVKM. The CDR3 runs 14 residues. CDR3 coding DNA: TGTGCCAGCAGTTTTTCAGGGGCCCAAGAGACCCAGTACTTC. It encodes CASSFSGAQETQYF.

This clonotype has just a few counts. V usage is TRBV12-5 and J usage is TRBJ1-2, with 9 bases that match TRBD1. The CDR3 covers 13 residues. Germline loops: CDR1 LGHNT, CDR2 FRNRAP. The V segment lost 4 bases and the J segment 8 bases; nucleotides outside the gene matches: 5. DNA for the CDR3: TGTGCTAGTGGTTCCGGGACAGGGAGGGGCTACACCTTC. It codes for CASGSGTGRGYTF.

This clonotype was counted between two and nine times. J is TRBJ2-4 and V is TRBV20-1; D call uncertain. V was cut by 0 bases and J by 0 bases, with 9 bases left in between. The CDR3 extends over 15 amino acids. Germline CDR1 and CDR2: DFQATT and SNEGSKA (reference sequence). The CDR3 spells CSARDTRQAKNIQYF. The CDR3 DNA reads TGCAGTGCTAGAGATACGCGTCAAGCCAAAAACATTCAGTACTTC.

This clonotype was detected only a few times. CDR3 loop: CASGPDREGAYGYTF. As DNA, the CDR3 is TGTGCCAGCGGACCAGACAGGGAAGGCGCCTATGGCTACACCTTC. The genes are TRBV27 and TRBJ1-2; TRBD1 aligns across 7 bases. The CDR3 consists of 15 residues. Germline CDR1 reads MNHEY; CDR2 reads SMNVEV (reference sequence). V lost 8 bases to trimming and J lost 4 bases; unmatched junction nucleotides: 13.

At least ten counts were recorded for this clonotype. The V gene is TRBV7-2, the J gene TRBJ1-3; 8 positions match TRBD1. The junction had 7 bases not matched to a gene; V was cut back by 5 bases and J by 1 base. The germline gives CDR1 SGHTA, CDR2 FQGNSA. The CDR3 length is 16 residues. CDR3 in amino acids: CASSPGGTGSGNTIYF. The CDR3 region has the DNA TGTGCCAGCAGCCCGGGCGGGACAGGTTCTGGAAACACCATATATTTT.

This clonotype has a single count. The chain employs TRBV20-1 and TRBJ1-2; D is perhaps TRBD1 (5 bases). Trimming left V 0 bases short and J 0 bases short, with 14 bases between. CDR1 and CDR2 (germline): DFQATT, SNEGSKA (reference sequence). This CDR3 has 16 residues. CDR3 loop: CSARDGGAKANYGYTF. In nucleotides, the CDR3 is TGCAGTGCTAGAGATGGGGGAGCCAAAGCTAACTATGGCTACACCTTC.

The table lists this clonotype with a few counts. With a much larger clone just one base away, this may be a read error. The chain recombines TRBV28 with TRBJ2-7; D may be TRBD1 or TRBD2 (5 bases each). Trimming removed 6 bases from V and 4 bases from J, with 7 bases in between. This CDR3 has 11 amino acids. Germline values: CDR1 MDHEN, CDR2 SYDVKM. The CDR3 sequence: CASRGVYEQYF. The CDR3 DNA reads TGTGCCAGCAGGGGGGTGTACGAGCAGTACTTC.

There are many counts of this clonotype. V gene TRBV28 combines with J gene TRBJ2-7; a weak D match, TRBD1 (6 bases). The CDR3 is 13 amino acids. The germline CDR1 and CDR2 sequences are MDHEN and SYDVKM. Trimming shortened V by 11 bases and J by 6 bases, and 20 bases separated the two germline ends. The CDR3 coding sequence is TGTGCCGTACAGGGTGTGGAGCGGCTCGAGCAGTACTTC. Amino acid sequence: CAVQGVERLEQYF.

This clonotype has a handful of counts. The CDR3 bases are TGTGCCACCAGTGCCCCTAGCGGGATAGGGGGCAATGAGCAGTTCTTC. Its translation is CATSAPSGIGGNEQFF. The rearrangement joins TRBV24-1 to TRBJ2-1; 9 bases align to TRBD2. CDR3 length: 16 residues. V was clipped by 5 bases and J by 6 bases; unmatched bases: 10. CDR1 KGHDR and CDR2 SFDVKD come from the germline V gene.

This clonotype appeared a few times. This chain uses TRBV23-1 with TRBJ1-5, with TRBD1 matching 7 bases. TRBV23-1 is treated as an ORF (open reading frame) with a function not yet certain. V gave up 3 bases and J gave up 5 bases; unmatched junction bases: 10. This CDR3 contains 16 residues. CDR3 residues: CASSQINRDRDQPQHF. The CDR3 DNA follows: TGCGCCAGCAGTCAGATAAACAGGGACAGAGATCAGCCCCAGCATTTT.

The chain uses TRBV28 and TRBJ1-4, with D perhaps matching TRBD1 (5 bases). V was cut by 6 bases and J by 6 bases, with 20 bases left in between. CDR1 and CDR2 from the germline V gene are MDHEN and SYDVKM. There are 16 residues in the CDR3. The CDR3 nucleotides are TGTGCCAGCAGCCCGGGGTGGAGGCAGGGATATGAAAAACTGTTTTTT. Translation: CASSPGWRQGYEKLFF.

This clonotype was seen at least ten times. The chain combines TRBV28 with TRBJ2-7; TRBD1 might be the D (5 bases). V was pared by 4 bases and J by 0 bases, with 16 bases between. Germline loops: CDR1 MDHEN, CDR2 SYDVKM. The CDR3 is 16 amino acids. The CDR3 spells CASSSPGHLSSYEQYF. Written as DNA, the CDR3 is TGTGCCAGCAGTTCCCCAGGGCACCTCAGCTCCTACGAGCAGTACTTC.

This clonotype was counted only a few times. This chain joins TRBV5-5 and TRBJ1-1; TRBD1 agrees at 8 bases. CDR3 length: 13 amino acids. Per germline, CDR1 SGHKS and CDR2 YYEKEE (reference sequence). J lost 9 bases, V lost 3 bases, and 7 bases had no gene match. The CDR3 loop is CASSWTGSSQAFF. The CDR3 DNA reads TGTGCCAGCAGCTGGACAGGGAGCAGCCAAGCTTTCTTT.

A few counts support this clonotype. The chain joins TRBV25-1 to TRBJ1-4; tentative D call: TRBD1 (5 bases). With 8 bases removed from V and 8 bases from J, the gap between germline ends came to 12 bases. The germline V gene encodes CDR1 MGHDK and CDR2 SYGVNS. The CDR3 consists of 12 residues. CDR3: CASGQLGEKLFF. The CDR3 DNA follows: TGTGCCAGCGGACAATTGGGGGAAAAACTGTTTTTT.

The CDR3 region is CAISEITLSGANVLTF. CDR3 DNA sequence: TGTGCCATCAGTGAGATTACACTCTCTGGGGCCAACGTCCTGACTTTC. This rearrangement joins TRBV10-3 to TRBJ2-6; D call uncertain. V lost 2 bases to trimming and J lost 0 bases, with 8 bases between them. CDR1 is ENHRY, CDR2 SYGVKD, per germline. The CDR3 consists of 16 residues.

This clonotype has a count of ten or more. CDR3 nucleotides: TGCAGTGCTAGAGCGCGCAGGGCTAACTATGGCTACACCTTC. This encodes CSARARRANYGYTF. This chain links TRBV20-1 with TRBJ1-2; a possible D gene is TRBD1 (5 bases). V was shortened by 1 base and J by 0 bases, with 9 bases between the two germline ends. Germline CDR1 is DFQATT and CDR2 is SNEGSKA (reference sequence). The CDR3 runs 14 residues.